This T cell receptor beta chain was identified during a study of multiple sclerosis patients with progressive multifocal leukoencephalopathy. Time point defined: more than five months of natalizumab therapy. All patients had prior interferon beta, and all PML patients were female. A remark on this clone: The antigen is undetermined.

Synthetic inline TR CDR3 controls covering all V-J pairings were spiked into each PCR. The data were produced by immunoSEQ multiplex PCR, yet TCRdb's version contains in-frame clones alone and is incomplete. This table has tens of thousands of clones, over 85% appearing once. V shed 7 bases and J 0 bases; nucleotides not matched to a gene: 9. The CDR3 sequence is 16 residues long. The V gene's germline CDR1 is SGHTA and CDR2 FQGNSA. Study-wide results and caveats: Lower normalized Shannon entropy suggested reduced TRB diversity in most PML patients.

The sequence derives from a human donor with multiple sclerosis. The material was PBMCs, obtained from a patient treated with natalizumab. This sequence joins TRBV7-2 and TRBJ2-1; 7 bases are shared with TRBD1. CDR3 residues: CASNEKTGSSYNEQFF. In nucleotides, the CDR3 is TGTGCCAGCAACGAGAAGACAGGGAGCTCCTACAATGAGCAGTTCTTC.